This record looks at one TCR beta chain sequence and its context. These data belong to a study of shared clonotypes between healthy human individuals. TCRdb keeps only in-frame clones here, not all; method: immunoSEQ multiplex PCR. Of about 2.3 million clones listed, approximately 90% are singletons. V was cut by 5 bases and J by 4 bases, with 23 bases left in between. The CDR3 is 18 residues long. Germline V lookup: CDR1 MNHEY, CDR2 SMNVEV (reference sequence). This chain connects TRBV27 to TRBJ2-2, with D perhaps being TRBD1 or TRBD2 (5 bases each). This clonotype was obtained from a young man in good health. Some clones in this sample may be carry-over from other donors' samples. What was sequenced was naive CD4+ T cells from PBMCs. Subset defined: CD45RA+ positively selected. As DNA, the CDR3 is TGTGCCAGCAGTGCCCACCTAGCCAAGGGGAGAGGCACCGGGGAGCTGTTTTTT. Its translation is CASSAHLAKGRGTGELFF.